This T cell receptor (beta chain) was recorded in a study of graft-versus-host responses after intestinal transplantation. Measured with immunoSEQ multiplex PCR; TCRdb has only the in-frame clones, and not every one. The table records about 73,000 clones, around 90% of them present only once. Study-wide points: In recipient marrow, GvH clones were found, and some appeared first in ileum or blood.

CDR1 and CDR2 (germline): MRHNA, SNTAGT. V was clipped by 4 bases and J by 4 bases; unmatched bases: 3. The CDR3 runs 15 residues. As concerns this clone: Its target is not known.

This receptor was taken from a human donor who was the organ donor for an intestinal transplant. The sequencing here drew on unstimulated CD8+ T cells sorted from spleen or lymph node cells, taken before transplant. V and J are TRBV6-4 and TRBJ2-3; 12 bases are shared with TRBD2. In nucleotides, the CDR3 is TGTGCCAGCAGTGTGACTAGCGGGGGCGCAGATACGCAGTATTTT. Its protein is CASSVTSGGADTQYF.